This TCR beta chain was identified during a study of shared T cell receptors in the human thymus. This clone has only a few counts. Method: immunoSEQ multiplex PCR; TCRdb's copy keeps in-frame clones and lacks some. The sample shows approximately 730,000 clones, 70% to 90% of them seen only once. This CDR3 region has 15 residues. CDR1 is SGHAT, CDR2 FQDESV, per germline (reference sequence). Trimming took 3 bases from V and 4 from J; bases not matched to a gene: 8. Separately, the same data were catalogued under a study of human thymus T cells. From that study: V and J gene usage appeared biased in thymic and blood repertoires.

The sample comprised thymocytes. The sequence was obtained from a girl under three years old with a congenital heart defect. The chain is built from TRBV11-1 and TRBJ1-1; the match to TRBD1 covers 7 bases. The CDR3 region is CASSLRRQGSTEAFF. The DNA of the CDR3 is TGTGCCAGCAGCTTGAGGAGACAGGGAAGCACTGAAGCTTTCTTT.